This T cell receptor beta chain was sequenced in a study of shared clonotypes between healthy human individuals (TCRdb year 2020). About the full investigation: Two women and a few men aged 18 to 49 years were included in the cohort. Each donor's leukapheresis produced roughly between roughly 0.94 and 9.5 billion PBMCs. To estimate repertoire size and how much clonotype sharing occurs between individuals, the study deeply sequenced the blood TCR repertoires of a handful of healthy adults. For each donor, CD4 naive and CD4 memory were each given three plates, CD8 naive was given two plates, and CD8 memory was given one plate. To increase sequencing depth and limit assay-specific biases, TCR repertoire library preparation and sequencing were carried out by different laboratories using diverse techniques. The paper as a whole reports these results and caveats: Compared with non-shared clonotypes, clonotypes shared by all four sorted-subset donors had higher generation probabilities. Sampling was restricted to blood, and TCR repertoires in tissues likely differ from the TCR repertoires found in blood. Pairwise subsampling led to the expectation that sequencing depth would affect the degree of clonotype sharing among donors. The small number of donors limited the genetic and exposure-history diversity represented. Even with the large sequencing depth, rarefaction of the sorted-subset datasets indicated that sequencing was incomplete. Larger estimated clonotype richness was generally found for naive subsets than for memory subsets. Sharing across a few donors was observed for about 5% of naive CD4, 3% to 4% of naive CD8, over 2% of memory CD4, and roughly 0.4% of memory CD8 clonotypes.

Details on this clone: Its antigen has not been determined. No quality values exist for individual bases; no much larger clone is one base distant. Other DNA sequences in the same sample also yield this CDR3.

TCR CDR3 regions were amplified from genomic DNA by multiplex PCR using the deep immunoSEQ assay. Extracted genomic DNA from each cell subset was spread evenly across all wells of several immunoSEQ 96-well plates, with each plate serving as a replicate. For sorted subsets, around 200 ng genomic DNA, equal to about 30,000 T cell genomes, was loaded into each replicate PCR. The purified libraries were quantified using a Qubit 3.0 fluorometer, sized with a Bioanalyzer 2100, and then quantified again using the KAPA Library Quantification kit. A separate single-read 150-cycle Illumina NextSeq 550 flow cell was used to sequence each immunoSEQ 96-well plate. Processing in the source paper ran as follows. The immunoSEQ output contained only junctional sequences without quality scores, so filtering could not match that applied to full-length reads. Sequences were annotated with PyIR, a Python wrapper for IgBLAST v1.9, using IMGT germline references to assign V/J genes and CDR3. Reads were removed for weak V/J assignments (E-value above 1e-6), missing CDR3, stop codons, out-of-frame junctions, or ambiguous translated residues. V3J clonotypes were defined by identical inferred V gene, J gene, and CDR3 amino acid sequence. Percentage overlap between repertoires was computed as shared unique clonotypes divided by the size of the smaller repertoire. Repertoire richness was assessed with RTK rarefaction, the Chao1 estimator, and Recon v2.1 estimates of unobserved clonotypes. For all TCRbeta clonotypes obtained by the gDNA method from a handful of donors, generation probabilities were computed with OLGA. In its TCRdb copy, this immuneACCESS table keeps in-frame sequences only and misses some clones. Where compared with another copy, unresolved V genes explain less than half of these, and the others have no known cause. Clone size and the V and J calls come from that table; the DNA yielded D and trimming. Counted in this sample were some 95,000 clones; 67% of them appeared once. The ten largest make up roughly 40% of the sample.

Healthy HIV-negative adults with no recently reported acute infections or vaccinations were included as donors. Every donor was a Caucasian adult living in Nashville, Tennessee, USA. The CD8 memory samples were a combination of magnetically selected CD45RO+ cells and CCR7-negative CD45RA+ effector memory (TemRA) cells. After blood collection by leukapheresis, PBMCs were isolated using Ficoll-Histopaque density gradient centrifugation and then cryopreserved in the vapor phase of liquid nitrogen. Purity and quantity of every magnetically sorted T cell population were checked by analytical flow cytometry. Genomic DNA was isolated from every sorted fraction and measured by UV absorbance on a Nanodrop 2000c. The CDR3 holds 14 amino acids from the cysteine to the phenylalanine. Only the CDR3 DNA is retained, 42 bases long and in frame from the first base. V ends up 1 base short and J 4 bases short, with an unmatched junction base count of 3. CDR1 and CDR2, per the germline V gene (reference sequence), are LNHDA and SQIVND.

The sequence joins TRBV19 to TRBJ2-7; 8 nucleotides in the junction match TRBD1. This receptor was identified in a man in his thirties or forties in good health. Sequencing used memory CD8+ T cells sorted from blood. Sample cell subset or site, as interpreted from the label and publication: CD45RO+ cells pooled with CCR7-negative TemRA cells. The CDR3 sequence is CASSIAGGAYEQYF. The nucleotide sequence is TGTGCCAGTAGTATAGCAGGGGGCGCGTACGAGCAGTACTTC.